This TCR beta chain was recovered during a study of T cell responses to AZD1222 COVID-19 vaccine. Study-level results: CD4 TCRs associated with vaccination spanned spike, dominating at 160-218 and 743-854.

Unmatched junction bases numbered 12, after V lost 3 bases and J lost 5 bases. There are 18 residues in the CDR3. Germline V lookup: CDR1 SGDLS, CDR2 YYNGEE. This clone was detected only once. Its antigen is unidentified. Profiling relied on immunoSEQ multiplex PCR, and the TCRdb table lists in-frame clones only, not all of them. The data contain about 130,000 clones, approximately 90% of them seen just once; the ten biggest clones take up 1.9%. The specimen comprised peripheral blood, sampled on day 0 of AZD1222 vaccination. This TCR derives from an adult in good health. The J gene is TRBJ2-7, the V gene TRBV9, with TRBD2 matching over 15 bases. CDR3 amino acids: CASSALPGTSGGPNEQYF. The CDR3 DNA reads as TGTGCCAGCAGCGCCCTCCCCGGGACTAGCGGGGGGCCCAACGAGCAGTACTTC.